The rows below give T cell receptor beta chains drawn from one sample of a study of Graves' ophthalmopathy and Graves' hyperthyroidism. Each CDR3 protein is one row after TCRdb ran MiXCR on the multiplex PCR reads. The table has hundreds of thousands of distinct CDR3 sequences, over 20% seen once. Sequenced input: peripheral blood. These receptors were obtained from a young woman with stable Graves' hyperthyroidism. Some clones in this sample may be carry-over from other donors' samples. Both conserved end residues are part of each CDR3. The D gene is left open where the match is weak. Not every row has a clone size; where given, it reads once, few, many or a size class.

D gene,V gene,J gene,clone size,CDR3 DNA,CDR3 protein
NA,TRBV12-3/TRBV12-4,TRBJ2-7,few,TGTGCCAGCAGTTTAACTGTGGGTAAGGGCCACGAGCAGTACTTC,CASSLTVGKGHEQYF
NA,TRBV10-3,TRBJ1-3,many,TGTGCCATCAGTGAAACGATCCGGTCAGGTTACTCTGGAAACACCATATATTTT,CAISETIRSGYSGNTIYF
NA,TRBV4-1,TRBJ2-5,many,TGCGCCAGCAGCACACCGACCGACCGGGAGACCCAGTACTTC,CASSTPTDRETQYF
NA,TRBV12-3/TRBV12-4,TRBJ2-5,many,TGTGCCAGCAGCTTGAATAACGACCTAGAGACCCAGTACTTC,CASSLNNDLETQYF
NA,TRBV12-3/TRBV12-4,TRBJ2-4,NA,TGTGCCAGCAGCCCCACAGTAGCCAAAAACATTCAGTACTTC,CASSPTVAKNIQYF
NA,TRBV28,TRBJ2-6,many,TGTGCCAGCAGTTCCCCTTTCGAAAAGGGGGCCAACGTCCTGACTTTC,CASSSPFEKGANVLTF
NA,TRBV7-9,TRBJ1-2,many,TGTGCCAGCAGCTTAACCAGGGAGGCCGCTAACTATGGCTACACCTTC,CASSLTREAANYGYTF
NA,TRBV5-1,TRBJ2-7,many,TGCGCCAGCAGGGGGCCCGACCGGGACTACGAGCAGTACTTC,CASRGPDRDYEQYF
NA,TRBV28,TRBJ1-2,many,TGTGCCAGCAGTTCGACGGGATCCTATGGCTACACCTTC,CASSSTGSYGYTF
TRBD2,TRBV20-1,TRBJ2-2,NA,TGCAGTGCTAAGGGACTAGCGGGAGTACAGGGCACCGGGGAGCTGTTTTTT,CSAKGLAGVQGTGELFF
TRBD1,TRBV5-1,TRBJ1-2,NA,TGCGCCAGCAGCTCGGATAGCTGGACAGGCGACTATGGCTACACCTTC,CASSSDSWTGDYGYTF
NA,TRBV19,TRBJ1-1,NA,TGTGCCAGTAGTATTCGTCAGGGAAAGGTCTTGGGCACTGAAGCTTTCTTT,CASSIRQGKVLGTEAFF
NA,TRBV30,TRBJ1-3,few,TGTGCCTGGTCACCAGCCGGCTCTGGAAACACCATATATTTT,CAWSPAGSGNTIYF
NA,TRBV4-1,TRBJ1-1,many,TGCGCCAGCAGCCCAGCGGGGGGGGGCACTGAAGCTTTCTTT,CASSPAGGGTEAFF
NA,TRBV20-1,TRBJ1-2,many,TGCAGTGCTCATTATGGCTACACCTTC,CSAHYGYTF
NA,TRBV28,TRBJ2-5,NA,TGTGCCAGCAGTTTGTGGGGGAAGGAGAATCAAGAGACCCAGTACTTC,CASSLWGKENQETQYF
NA,TRBV7-2,TRBJ1-2,many,TGTGCCAGCAGCTTACCCAAACAAGGGAGGGATGGCTACACCTTC,CASSLPKQGRDGYTF
TRBD2,TRBV6-1,TRBJ2-7,few,TGTGCCAGCAGACCCCGGACTAGCGGGGACCTCCGCGAGCAGTACTTC,CASRPRTSGDLREQYF
NA,TRBV7-8,TRBJ1-2,NA,TGTGCCAGCAGCTTAAGCGCAGGGCCCTATGGCTACACCTTC,CASSLSAGPYGYTF
NA,TRBV20-1,TRBJ2-5,NA,TGCAGTGCTGTTAGAGGCGGAAGCGGCGAGACCCAGTACTTC,CSAVRGGSGETQYF
NA,TRBV6-1,TRBJ2-7,NA,TGTGCCCGGTACGAGCAGTACTTC,CARYEQYF
TRBD1,TRBV14,TRBJ1-1,few,TGTGCCAGCAGCCGAGGGGACAGGGCAATCACTGAAGCTTTCTTT,CASSRGDRAITEAFF
NA,TRBV19,TRBJ2-2,NA,TGTGCCAGTACCCCTGGGCCAGGCCGAGTGGACACCGGGGAGCTGTTTTTT,CASTPGPGRVDTGELFF